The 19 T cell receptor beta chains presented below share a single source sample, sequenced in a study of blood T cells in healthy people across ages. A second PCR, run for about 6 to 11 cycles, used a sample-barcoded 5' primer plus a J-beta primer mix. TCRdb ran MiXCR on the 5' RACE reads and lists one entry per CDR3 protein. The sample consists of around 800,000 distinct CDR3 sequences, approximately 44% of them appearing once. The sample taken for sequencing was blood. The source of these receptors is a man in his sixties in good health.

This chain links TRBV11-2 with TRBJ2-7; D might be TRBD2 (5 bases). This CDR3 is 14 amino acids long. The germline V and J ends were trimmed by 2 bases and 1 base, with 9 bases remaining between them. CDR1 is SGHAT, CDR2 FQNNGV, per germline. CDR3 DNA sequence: TGTGCCAGCAGCTTACGCCTAGCTTCCTACGAGCAGTACTTC. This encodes CASSLRLASYEQYF.

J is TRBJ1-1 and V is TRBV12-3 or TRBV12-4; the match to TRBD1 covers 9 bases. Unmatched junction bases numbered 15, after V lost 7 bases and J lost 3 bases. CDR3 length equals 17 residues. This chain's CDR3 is CASTSQGAIMSYTEAFF. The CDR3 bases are TGTGCCAGCACCTCACAGGGGGCGATTATGTCGTACACTGAAGCTTTCTTT.

This CDR3 is CASSWLRGTYNEQFF. The CDR3 DNA sequence: TGTGCCAGCAGCTGGTTGCGGGGAACCTACAATGAGCAGTTCTTC. The J gene is TRBJ2-1, the V gene TRBV11-1, with D possibly matching TRBD2 (6 bases). This CDR3 region has 15 residues. In germline, CDR1 is SGHAT, CDR2 FQDESV (reference sequence). Trimming left V 4 bases short and J 2 bases short, with 12 bases between.

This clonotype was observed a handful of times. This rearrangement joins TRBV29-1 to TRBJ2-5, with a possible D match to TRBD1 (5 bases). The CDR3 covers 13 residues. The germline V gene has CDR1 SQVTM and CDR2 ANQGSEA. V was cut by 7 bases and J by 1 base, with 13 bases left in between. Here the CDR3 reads CSATRQGQETQYF. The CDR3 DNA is TGCAGCGCCACCCGGCAGGGCCAAGAGACCCAGTACTTC. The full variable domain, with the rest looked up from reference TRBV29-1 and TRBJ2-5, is SAVISQKPSRDICQRGTSLTIQCQVDSQVTMMFWYRQQPGQSLTLIATANQGSEATYESGFVIDKFPISRPNLTFSTLTVSNMSPEDSSIYLCSATRQGQETQYFGPGTRLLVL.

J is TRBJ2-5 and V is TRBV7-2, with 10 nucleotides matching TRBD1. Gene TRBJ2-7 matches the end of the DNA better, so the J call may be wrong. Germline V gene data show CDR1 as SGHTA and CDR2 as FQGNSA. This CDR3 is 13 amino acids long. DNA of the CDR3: TGTGCCAGCACTAGACAGGGGGCTCTCGAGCAGTACTTC. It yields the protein CASTRQGALEQYF.

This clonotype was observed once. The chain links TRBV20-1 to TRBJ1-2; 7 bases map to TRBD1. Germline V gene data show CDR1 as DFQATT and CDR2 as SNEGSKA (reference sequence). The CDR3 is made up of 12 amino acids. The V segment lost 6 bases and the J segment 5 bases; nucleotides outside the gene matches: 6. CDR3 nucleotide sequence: TGCAGTGCCGCCGGGACAGAATATGGCTACACCTTC. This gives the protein CSAAGTEYGYTF.

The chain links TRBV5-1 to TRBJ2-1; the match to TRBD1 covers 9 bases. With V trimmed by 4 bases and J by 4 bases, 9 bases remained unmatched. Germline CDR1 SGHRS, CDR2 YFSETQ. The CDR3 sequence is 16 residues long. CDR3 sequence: CASSAGSGTGYNEQFF. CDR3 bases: TGCGCCAGCAGCGCTGGCTCCGGGACAGGGTACAATGAGCAGTTCTTC.

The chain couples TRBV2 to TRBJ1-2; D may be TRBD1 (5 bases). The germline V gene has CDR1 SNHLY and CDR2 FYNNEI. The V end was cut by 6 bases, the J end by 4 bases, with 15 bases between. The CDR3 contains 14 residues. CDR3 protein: CASRPAGTPYGYTF. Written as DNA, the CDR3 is TGTGCCAGCAGACCCGCAGGGACCCCCTATGGCTACACCTTC.

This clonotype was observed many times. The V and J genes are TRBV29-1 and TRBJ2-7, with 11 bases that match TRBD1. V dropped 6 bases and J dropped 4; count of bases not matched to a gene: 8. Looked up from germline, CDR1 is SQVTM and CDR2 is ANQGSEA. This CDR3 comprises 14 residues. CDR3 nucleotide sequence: TGCAGCGTCACCGGGACAGGGGGATTTTACGAGCAGTACTTC. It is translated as CSVTGTGGFYEQYF.

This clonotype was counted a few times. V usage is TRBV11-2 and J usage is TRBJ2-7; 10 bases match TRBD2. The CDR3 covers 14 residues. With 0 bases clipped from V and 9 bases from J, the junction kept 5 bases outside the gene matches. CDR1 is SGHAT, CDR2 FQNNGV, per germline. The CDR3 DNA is TGTGCCAGCAGCTTAGATCCCGGACTAGCGGTGCAGTACTTC. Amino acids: CASSLDPGLAVQYF.

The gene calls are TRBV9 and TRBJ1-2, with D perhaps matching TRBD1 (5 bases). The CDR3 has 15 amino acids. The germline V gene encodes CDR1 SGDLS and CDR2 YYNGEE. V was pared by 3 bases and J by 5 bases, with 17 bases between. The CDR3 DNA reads TGTGCCAGCAGCGCCAGATCCAGGGACGGATATGGCTACACCTTC. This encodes CASSARSRDGYGYTF.

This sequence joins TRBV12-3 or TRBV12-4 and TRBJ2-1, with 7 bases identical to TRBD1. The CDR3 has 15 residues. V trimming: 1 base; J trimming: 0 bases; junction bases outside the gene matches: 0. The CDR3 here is CASSLGDSSYNEQFF. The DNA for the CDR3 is TGTGCCAGCAGTTTAGGGGACAGCTCCTACAATGAGCAGTTCTTC.

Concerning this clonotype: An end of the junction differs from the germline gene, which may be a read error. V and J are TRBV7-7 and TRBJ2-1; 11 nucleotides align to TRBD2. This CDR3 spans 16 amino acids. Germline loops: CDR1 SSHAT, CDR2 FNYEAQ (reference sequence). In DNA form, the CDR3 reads TGTGCTAGCAGCATCTCACTAGCGGGGGCTTACAATGAGCAGTTCTTC. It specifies CASSISLAGAYNEQFF.

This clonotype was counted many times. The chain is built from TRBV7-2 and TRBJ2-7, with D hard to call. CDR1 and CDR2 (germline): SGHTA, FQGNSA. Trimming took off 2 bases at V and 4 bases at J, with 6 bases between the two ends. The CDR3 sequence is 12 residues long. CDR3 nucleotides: TGTGCCAGCAGCTTACTGGGGTACGAGCAGTACTTC. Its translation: CASSLLGYEQYF.

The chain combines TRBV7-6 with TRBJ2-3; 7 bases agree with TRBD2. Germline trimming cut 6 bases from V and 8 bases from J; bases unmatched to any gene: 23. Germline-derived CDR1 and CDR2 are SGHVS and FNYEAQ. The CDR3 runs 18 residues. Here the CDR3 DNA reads TGTGCCAGCAGTCCAATATCCCGGGACGGGGGGTTTAGCGGTACGCAGTATTTT. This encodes CASSPISRDGGFSGTQYF.

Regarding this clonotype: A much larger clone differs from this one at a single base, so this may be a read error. Here the CDR3 DNA reads TGCAGCGCCTTTTTCCGCAATGAGCAGTTCTTC. It is translated as CSAFFRNEQFF. The gene calls are TRBV29-1 and TRBJ2-1, with D unresolved. Germline values: CDR1 SQVTM, CDR2 ANQGSEA. The CDR3 extends over 11 amino acids. V lost 7 bases and J lost 6, with 10 bases in between.

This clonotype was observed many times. The CDR3: CSAFLGTGYYQGYTF. Here the CDR3 DNA reads TGCAGTGCCTTCCTTGGGACAGGGTATTATCAAGGCTACACCTTC. The chain recombines TRBV20-1 with TRBJ1-2; TRBD1 matches 9 bases. This CDR3 is built from 15 residues. Germline CDR1 reads DFQATT; CDR2 reads SNEGSKA (reference sequence). Losses at the gene ends were 6 bases for V and 8 bases for J; bases not matched to a gene: 16.

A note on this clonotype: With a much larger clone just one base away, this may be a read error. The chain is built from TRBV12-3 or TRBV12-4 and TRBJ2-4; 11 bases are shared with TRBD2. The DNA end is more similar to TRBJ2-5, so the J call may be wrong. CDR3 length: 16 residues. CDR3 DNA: TGTGCCAGCAGTCGGAATAGCGGGGGGGCCCTGGAGACCCAGTACTTC. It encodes CASSRNSGGALETQYF.

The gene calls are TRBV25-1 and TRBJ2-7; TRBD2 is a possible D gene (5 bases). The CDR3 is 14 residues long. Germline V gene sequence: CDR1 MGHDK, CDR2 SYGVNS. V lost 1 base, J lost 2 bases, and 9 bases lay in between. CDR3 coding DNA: TGTGCCAGCAGTGAATTCGGGATTCCCTACGAGCAGTACTTC. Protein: CASSEFGIPYEQYF.